This T cell receptor (beta chain) originates from a study of radiotherapy plus CTLA-4 blockade in lung cancer. General observations from the study: How blood T cell clones changed early, along with interferon-beta, reportedly forecast response best.

This CDR3 has 18 residues. Unmatched junction bases numbered 10, after V lost 4 bases and J lost 2 bases. Germline CDR1 MDHEN, CDR2 SYDVKM. As concerns this clone: The target antigen is unknown.

The assay was immunoSEQ multiplex PCR, and TCRdb's table has in-frame clones only and misses some. The data hold some 73,000 clones, with approximately 80% observed a single time. The source was peripheral blood, collected from a patient treated with radiotherapy plus ipilimumab. The chain carries TRBV28 and TRBJ2-7; 14 nucleotides agree with TRBD2. This TCR was recovered from a human donor with non-small cell lung cancer who had stable disease on radiotherapy plus ipilimumab. In nucleotides, the CDR3 is TGTGCCAGCAGTTCACCCCCCGGGACTAGCGGGAGAACCTACGAGCAGTACTTC. Translating it yields CASSSPPGTSGRTYEQYF.